The present T cell receptor beta chain was sequenced within a study of regulatory T cells. The study, taken as a whole, reports: In CD3G-deficient patients, conventional CD4+ T cells were enriched for hydrophobic CDR3 residues at positions 6 and 7.

The primer mix had 52 TRBV and 13 TRBJ primers. Libraries were prepared by immunoSEQ multiplex PCR; TCRdb keeps only in-frame clonotypes and omits some of them. The sample contains about 35,000 clones, about 88% of which appear only once. CDR1 is SGDLS and CDR2 is YYNGEE in the germline V gene. The germline V and J ends were trimmed by 6 bases and 3 bases, with 19 bases remaining between them. The CDR3 length is 15 residues. Of note for this clone: Its antigen is as yet unknown.

Material: conventional CD4+ T cells sorted from blood. This receptor was obtained from a person aged 18 to 30 with CD3G deficiency. The V and J genes are TRBV9 and TRBJ2-7; D may match TRBD1 or TRBD2 (5 bases each). The CDR3 loop reads CASTHPLGRHYEQYF. The CDR3, as DNA: TGTGCCAGCACCCACCCACTGGGACGCCACTACGAGCAGTACTTC. The entire variable domain, with the rest obtained from reference TRBV9 and TRBJ2-7, is as follows: DSGVTQTPKHLITATGQRVTLRCSPRSGDLSVYWYQQSLDQGLQFLIQYYNGEERAKGNILERFSAQQFPDLHSELNLSSLELGDSALYFCASTHPLGRHYEQYFGPGTRLTVT.